This T cell receptor beta chain was sequenced for a study of cytomegalovirus exposure and HLA in healthy donors. The PCR ran on 60 Vbeta and 13 Jbeta primers. Profiled with immunoSEQ multiplex PCR; TCRdb holds only in-frame clones, not every one. The sample contains around 140,000 clones, about four fifths of which appear only once. Trimming removed 3 bases from V and 6 bases from J, with 17 bases in between. The CDR3 has 16 amino acids. CDR1 and CDR2 from the germline V gene are LGHNA and YSLEER. The TCR comes from a middle-aged woman in good health and CMV-seronegative. The sample comprised PBMCs. This rearrangement joins TRBV4-3 to TRBJ2-2, with D perhaps matching TRBD2 (5 bases). The CDR3 protein is CASSHSREWVSGELFF. Here the CDR3 DNA reads TGCGCCAGCAGCCACTCCCGGGAATGGGTCTCCGGGGAGCTGTTTTTT.